The 12 T cell receptor beta chains listed next were all sequenced from one sample in a study of T cells after yellow fever vaccination. TCRdb itself ran the 5' RACE reads through MiXCR, one entry per CDR3 protein. The table shows approximately 510,000 distinct CDR3 sequences, with less than 25% occurring only once. The sequencing used PBMCs, collected less than 25 days after the first yellow fever vaccination. The receptors shown here come from a man younger than 35 who received the YFV17D yellow fever vaccine.

The rearrangement links TRBV27 to TRBJ1-1, with TRBD1 matching over 10 bases. CDR1 and CDR2 from the germline V gene are MNHEY and SMNVEV (reference sequence). The CDR3 extends over 13 amino acids. V was pared by 2 bases and J by 6 bases, with 0 bases of the junction left unmatched. As DNA, the CDR3 is TGTGCCAGCAGTTTAGGGACAGGGGCTGAAGCTTTCTTT. Protein: CASSLGTGAEAFF.

In this sample, this clonotype turned up a few times. The V gene is TRBV28, the J gene TRBJ2-2; 8 bases agree with TRBD1. Per the germline V gene, CDR1 is MDHEN and CDR2 is SYDVKM. The CDR3 loop spans 14 amino acids. Germline trimming cut 11 bases from V and 1 base from J; bases unmatched to any gene: 6. The CDR3 loop reads CAWGTGLNTGELFF. CDR3 DNA: TGTGCCTGGGGGACAGGACTGAACACCGGGGAGCTGTTTTTT.

The chain recombines TRBV7-9 with TRBJ1-4; possibly TRBD1 for D (5 bases). V gave up 5 bases and J gave up 7 bases, with 20 bases separating them. The germline V gene has CDR1 SEHNR and CDR2 FQNEAQ (reference sequence). The CDR3 has 16 residues. The CDR3 DNA sequence: TGTGCCAGCAGCGCCCCTCGGGGACTTATCGGTGAAAAACTGTTTTTT. Encoded protein: CASSAPRGLIGEKLFF.

This clonotype was seen many times. J is TRBJ2-5 and V is TRBV4-1; D possibly corresponds to TRBD1 (6 bases). The CDR3 contains 16 residues. V was cut by 0 bases and J by 5 bases, with 16 bases left in between. Germline loops: CDR1 MGHRA, CDR2 YSYEKL. CDR3 nucleotides: TGCGCCAGCAGCCAAGAAAGAGGGGGTCATATGGAGACCCAGTACTTC. It translates to CASSQERGGHMETQYF.

The V call is TRBV11-2, the J call TRBJ2-4, with 8 bases identical to TRBD1. Germline V gene lookup returns CDR1 SGHAT and CDR2 FQNNGV. Trimming removed 4 bases from V and 3 bases from J; junction bases left unmatched: 5. This CDR3 is 15 amino acids long. CDR3 region: CASSSPGTGKNIQYF. The CDR3 nucleotides are TGTGCCAGCAGCTCGCCCGGGACAGGCAAAAACATTCAGTACTTC.

The rearrangement joins TRBV5-1 to TRBJ2-7; D assignment may be TRBD1 or TRBD2 (5 bases each). Germline loops: CDR1 SGHRS, CDR2 YFSETQ. Deletions cut 0 bases from V and 4 bases from J, with 11 bases between. The CDR3 contains 14 residues. Here the CDR3 DNA reads TGCGCCAGCAGCTTGGGAGGGGCGATTTACGAGCAGTACTTC. It specifies CASSLGGAIYEQYF.

The rearrangement links TRBV10-3 to TRBJ2-3; TRBD2 matches 10 bases. Germline CDR1 and CDR2: ENHRY and SYGVKD. The ends lost 4 bases at V and 5 bases at J; junction bases unmatched: 9. This CDR3 region has 16 residues. The CDR3 protein is CAISVRAGGLGDTQYF. The CDR3 region has the DNA TGTGCCATCAGTGTAAGAGCGGGGGGGCTTGGAGATACGCAGTATTTT.

The V gene is TRBV7-3, the J gene TRBJ1-1; D is ambiguous. V lost 3 bases and J 2 bases, leaving 7 bases between the germline ends. The CDR3 has 13 residues. Germline values: CDR1 SGHTA, CDR2 FQGTGA. As DNA, the CDR3 is TGTGCCAGCAGCTTTACGGATAACACTGAAGCTTTCTTT. Translation gives CASSFTDNTEAFF.

The V and J genes are TRBV20-1 and TRBJ2-7; D is unclear. The CDR3 has 11 amino acids. CDR1 and CDR2 (germline): DFQATT, SNEGSKA (reference sequence). Between the trimmed V and J ends, which lost 6 bases and 3 bases, there was a span of 9 bases. CDR3 protein: CSASDNYEQYF. The CDR3 bases are TGCAGTGCGAGCGACAACTACGAGCAGTACTTC.

This clonotype was counted only a few times. The chain recombines TRBV6-1 with TRBJ1-6, with 7 positions matching TRBD1. Germline V CDR1 and CDR2: MNHNS, SASEGT. The trim removed 6 bases at V and 5 bases at J, leaving 7 bases unmatched. The CDR3 consists of 15 residues. CDR3 coding DNA: TGTGCCAGCAGCCGAGGACAGGCGAATAATTCACCCCTCCACTTT. It encodes CASSRGQANNSPLHF.

The chain is built from TRBV20-1 and TRBJ2-3, with D possibly TRBD1 on 6 matching bases. Germline-derived CDR1 and CDR2 are DFQATT and SNEGSKA (reference sequence). The CDR3 has 17 residues. V lost 0 bases, J lost 3 bases, and 19 bases lay in between. CDR3 sequence reads: CSAREGLGAAWTDTQYF. The CDR3 DNA follows: TGCAGTGCTAGAGAGGGTCTGGGGGCGGCCTGGACAGATACGCAGTATTTT.

This clonotype was counted between two and nine times. The rearrangement links TRBV18 to TRBJ2-5; the D call may be TRBD1 or TRBD2 (5 bases each). Looked up from germline, CDR1 is KGHSH and CDR2 is LQKENI. Between the trimmed V and J ends, which lost 0 bases and 11 bases, there was a span of 16 bases. This CDR3 has 14 amino acids. In DNA, the CDR3 is TGTGCCAGCTCACCACCGGTCGCCGGGACGGAGCAGTACTTC. It specifies CASSPPVAGTEQYF.